The clone carrying this TCR beta chain was seen just once. One end of the junction does not line up with germline, which may come from a read error. This sample was taken from a study of CD4 and CD8 cells across lung adenocarcinoma regions. TCRdb redid the calling of the PCR reads with MiXCR, one entry per CDR3 protein. The sample carries 20,000 or so distinct CDR3 sequences, 50% recorded once. The CDR3 contains 16 residues. Germline V gene sequence: CDR1 MNHNS, CDR2 SASEGT. Samples came from patients with localized non-small cell lung adenocarcinoma. Specimen: CD8+ T cells from the margin of a lung tumor. The clonotype originates from a male donor with lung adenocarcinoma. The CD4 and CD8 labels of this study may be unreliable. V and J are TRBV6-1 and TRBJ2-3; possible D gene TRBD2, 7 bases. CDR3 amino acids: CASGGVGGRDQETQYF. The CDR3, as DNA: TGTGCCAGCGGGGGGGTCGGGGGCCGGGACCAGGAGACGCAGTATTTC.